The sample holds a few counts of the clone carrying this TCR beta chain. Its specificity is unknown. The germline V gene has CDR1 SNHLY and CDR2 FYNNEI. The V and J ends lost 6 bases and 2 bases respectively, with 10 bases between them. The CDR3 spans 13 residues. This specimen comes from a study of cytotoxic CD8 clonotypes in ibrutinib-treated CLL. Findings and limits, study-wide: Clonality rose at ibrutinib response and fell back toward baseline at progression. Private clonotypes, not public ones, expanded at ibrutinib response. Baseline clonality, above age-matched healthy donor levels, tracked circulating CD8+ T-cell counts.

Assay: immunoSEQ multiplex PCR; the TCRdb copy retains only in-frame clones and omits some. The table records over 95,000 clones, 50% to 65% of them present only once. The sequenced sample was PBMCs, obtained after 24 months of ibrutinib treatment. The TCR comes from a human donor with chronic lymphocytic leukemia. V usage is TRBV2 and J usage is TRBJ1-1; D is unresolved. CDR3 loop: CASRREGNTEAFF. The CDR3 DNA reads as TGTGCCAGCAGGAGGGAAGGAAACACTGAAGCTTTCTTT.